This T cell receptor (beta chain) was sequenced for a study of T cell repertoires in cytomegalovirus infection. Study details: Public TCR beta signatures provided an indication of both CMV infection and a matching HLA type. Study conclusions and caveats: Summed public TCR beta family frequency identified CMV carriers bearing the relevant HLA. The ex vivo response was dominated by HLA-C-restricted CMV-specific TCR beta clonotypes.

TCRdb re-called the reads through MiXCR, storing one row per CDR3 protein. The sample has approximately 97,000 distinct CDR3 sequences, approximately 15% seen once. This clonotype was seen at least ten times. Its antigen is not known. The germline V gene encodes CDR1 SGHTA and CDR2 FQGNSA. The CDR3 runs to 14 residues. Trimming left V 0 bases short and J 4 bases short, with 9 bases between. Sequenced material: PBMCs. V is TRBV7-2 and J is TRBJ1-2; D remains unclear. This TCR was sampled from a human donor in good health (CMV status not recorded). Some clones in this sample may be carry-over from other donors' samples. The CDR3 is CASSLAQEVYGYTF. CDR3 coding DNA: TGTGCCAGCAGCTTAGCGCAAGAGGTCTATGGCTACACCTTC.